A selection of T cell receptor beta chains follows, all from one sample in a study of shared clonotypes between healthy human individuals. The repertoire was sequenced with immunoSEQ multiplex PCR; TCRdb's copy has only in-frame clones and lacks some. The sample carries 950,000 to 1,300,000 clones, under 80% recorded once. The material sequenced was memory CD4+ T cells sorted from blood. Every receptor here comes from a man aged 18 to 30 in good health. Both conserved end residues are part of each CDR3. The D gene is left open where the match is weak. Size values are once, few and many counts, or a class for expanded clones, and some rows have none.

d_call,j_call,v_call,clone_size,cdr3_nt,cdr3_aa
-,TRBJ2-3,TRBV9,-,TGTGCCAGCAGCGTAGCGCGACTTACTAGCACAGATACGCAGTATTTT,CASSVARLTSTDTQYF
-,TRBJ1-1,TRBV5-5,-,TGTGCCAGCAGCTTGGGAGGGGCGGGGACTGAAGCTTTCTTT,CASSLGGAGTEAFF
-,TRBJ1-5,TRBV25-1,few,TGTGCCAGCAGTGAATCGGGGGGAAGCAATCAGCCCCAGCATTTT,CASSESGGSNQPQHF
-,TRBJ1-2,TRBV5-1,once,TGCGCCAGCAGCTTGGATAGCGGAGGCGGCTATGGCTACACCTTC,CASSLDSGGGYGYTF
TRBD2,TRBJ2-7,TRBV10-3,-,TGTGCCATCAGTGGGGGGGGTAACGAGCAGTACTTC,CAISGGGNEQYF
TRBD1,TRBJ1-5,TRBV6-1,-,TGTGCCAGCAGGAATTCAGGGGGGAATCAGCCCCAGCATTTT,CASRNSGGNQPQHF
-,TRBJ2-6,TRBV7-9,-,TGTGCCAGCAGCCCGTCGGGACGACAGAGAGCCTCTGGGGCCAACGTCCTGACTTTC,CASSPSGRQRASGANVLTF
-,TRBJ2-7,TRBV7-9,few,TGTGCCAGCAGCTTAGAGGGTGGGGCACGATCCTACGAGCAGTACTTC,CASSLEGGARSYEQYF
-,TRBJ1-5,TRBV19,-,TGTGCCAGTAGTTACGACTCCAATCAGGGCAATCAGCCCCAGCATTTT,CASSYDSNQGNQPQHF
-,TRBJ2-1,TRBV28,-,TGTGCCAGCAGTTTAAGACCTTCCTACAATGAGCAGTTCTTC,CASSLRPSYNEQFF
TRBD2,TRBJ2-5,TRBV10-2,-,TGCGCCAGCCGGACTAGCGGGAGAAGGCAAGAGACCCAGTACTTC,CASRTSGRRQETQYF
TRBD2,TRBJ2-3,TRBV2,-,TGTGCCAGCGTGTCAGCGGGAGTGGATACGCAGTATTTT,CASVSAGVDTQYF
-,TRBJ2-7,TRBV18,-,TGTGCCAGCTCACCCCCCGGGAGCTCCTACGAGCAGTACTTC,CASSPPGSSYEQYF
-,TRBJ1-3,TRBV4-1,-,TGCGCCAGCAGTCCTAGGGGTTCGTCTGGAAACACCATATATTTT,CASSPRGSSGNTIYF
-,TRBJ1-3,TRBV30,-,TGTGCCTGGAATCGGGGAACTGGAAACACCATATATTTT,CAWNRGTGNTIYF
-,TRBJ2-2,TRBV4-1,-,TGCGCCAGCAGCCAAGATGAGGTGGATGCGAACACCGGGGAGCTGTTTTTT,CASSQDEVDANTGELFF
-,TRBJ1-6,TRBV7-9,few,TGTGCCAGCACCCTGGACAAGACTAATTCACCCCTCCACTTT,CASTLDKTNSPLHF
-,TRBJ2-7,TRBV7-9,-,TGTGCCAGCAGTTCCCGGGCCACCGACGAGCAGTACTTC,CASSSRATDEQYF
-,TRBJ2-1,TRBV29-1,-,TGCAGCGTCGCCGTGTGGAACTCCTACAATGAGCAGTTCTTC,CSVAVWNSYNEQFF
TRBD1,TRBJ1-3,TRBV7-2,-,TGTGCCAGCAGCCTATCGGGACAGACTGGAAACACCATATATTTT,CASSLSGQTGNTIYF
-,TRBJ1-2,TRBV6-1,-,TGTGCCAGCAGCCGGGACGGATATGGCTACACCTTC,CASSRDGYGYTF
-,TRBJ1-5,TRBV11-2,-,TGTGCCAGCAGCTTAGGCGGGGTTGGAAATCAGCCCCAGCATTTT,CASSLGGVGNQPQHF
TRBD1,TRBJ2-2,TRBV5-4,-,TGTGCCAGCAGTCGTGACAGGGGGTTCACCGGGGAGCTGTTTTTT,CASSRDRGFTGELFF
TRBD2,TRBJ2-7,TRBV4-2,-,TGTGCCAGCAGCCTGCAAGTAGCGGGGAGCTCCTACGAGCAGTACTTC,CASSLQVAGSSYEQYF
-,TRBJ1-6,TRBV2,few,TGTGCCAGCAGTGAAGTACTCACCTATAATTCACCCCTCCACTTT,CASSEVLTYNSPLHF
-,TRBJ2-7,TRBV7-9,-,TGTGCCAGCAGCTTTCTGGAGGGCCCCTACGAGCAGTACTTC,CASSFLEGPYEQYF
-,TRBJ1-6,TRBV25-1,-,TGTGCCAGCAAGCCCTCCTGGAGCTGGGATTCACCCCTCCACTTT,CASKPSWSWDSPLHF
TRBD2,TRBJ2-5,TRBV7-2,-,TGTGCCAGCAGCTCCGGACTAGTAGAGACCCAGTACTTC,CASSSGLVETQYF
-,TRBJ1-2,TRBV5-1,-,TGCGCCAGCAGCTTGGATTGGCGGGGGAACTATGGCTACACCTTC,CASSLDWRGNYGYTF
TRBD2,TRBJ2-1,TRBV2,-,TGTGCCAGCAGCGGGACTAGCGGATACAATGAGCAGTTCTTC,CASSGTSGYNEQFF
-,TRBJ2-3,TRBV5-7,-,TGTGCCAGCAGCTATTGGGCGACAGCCTTCCGCACAGATACGCAGTATTTT,CASSYWATAFRTDTQYF
-,TRBJ2-7,TRBV5-1,-,TGCGCCAGCACACACAACTACGAGCAGTACTTC,CASTHNYEQYF
-,TRBJ2-7,TRBV7-9,-,TGTGCCAGCAGTTACCCGGGGGACGGGGGCTACGAGCAGTACTTC,CASSYPGDGGYEQYF
TRBD2,TRBJ2-1,TRBV2,few,TGTGCCAGCAGTGAAAGCGGGGGGGCCTACAATGAGCAGTTCTTC,CASSESGGAYNEQFF
TRBD1,TRBJ1-4,TRBV5-1,-,TGCGCCAGCAGCCCGCCAACAGGGGGTAATGAAAAACTGTTTTTT,CASSPPTGGNEKLFF
-,TRBJ1-5,TRBV6-5,-,TGTGCCAGCGCGGCCTATAGCAATCAGCCCCAGCATTTT,CASAAYSNQPQHF
-,TRBJ2-1,TRBV12-2,-,TGTGCAAGTCGCTTAGCGACTAGCGAAGGGGCAACAAATGAGCAGTTCTTC,CASRLATSEGATNEQFF
-,TRBJ1-2,TRBV6-1,few,TGTGCCAGCAGTACCTATGGGGGCTACACCTTC,CASSTYGGYTF
-,TRBJ1-2,TRBV7-9,-,TGTGCCAGCAGCTTACGGGGGACAAATTATGGCTACACCTTC,CASSLRGTNYGYTF
-,TRBJ1-5,TRBV28,once,TGTGCCAGCAGTCCACTCTTCCCCGCGGGGGCCCAGCATTTT,CASSPLFPAGAQHF
-,TRBJ1-1,TRBV2,-,TGTGCCAGCAGAAAGAGACAGATCTCTGAAGCTTTCTTT,CASRKRQISEAFF
TRBD2,TRBJ2-7,TRBV7-2,-,TGTGCCAGCAGCAAGGGACTAGCCTACGAGCAGTACTTC,CASSKGLAYEQYF
TRBD2,TRBJ2-1,TRBV5-6,-,TGTGCCAGCAGCCCTCTGGGTAGCGGGAGGAAGGATAATGAGCAGTTCTTC,CASSPLGSGRKDNEQFF
TRBD1,TRBJ1-5,TRBV5-1,-,TGCGCCAGCAGCCCACAGGGGGGCCATCAGCCCCAGCATTTT,CASSPQGGHQPQHF
-,TRBJ2-7,TRBV5-6,once,TGTGCCAGCAGCGCCGACTCCGGCGGGCCCTACGAGCAGTACTTC,CASSADSGGPYEQYF
-,TRBJ1-5,TRBV5-1,-,TGCGCCAGCAGCTTGGACGGGGCCAGCAATCAGCCCCAGCATTTT,CASSLDGASNQPQHF